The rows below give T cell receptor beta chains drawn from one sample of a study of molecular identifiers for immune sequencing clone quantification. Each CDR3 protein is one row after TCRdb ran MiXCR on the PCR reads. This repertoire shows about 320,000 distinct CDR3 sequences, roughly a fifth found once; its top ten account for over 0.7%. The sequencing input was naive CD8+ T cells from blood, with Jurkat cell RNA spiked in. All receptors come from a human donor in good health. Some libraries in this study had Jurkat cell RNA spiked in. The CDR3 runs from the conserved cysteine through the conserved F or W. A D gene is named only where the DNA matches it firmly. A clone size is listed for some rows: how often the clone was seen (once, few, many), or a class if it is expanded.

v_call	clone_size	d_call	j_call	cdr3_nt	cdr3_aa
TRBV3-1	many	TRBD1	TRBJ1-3	TGTGCCAGTTCCACCGGGACAGAAGGAAACACCATATATTTT	CASSTGTEGNTIYF
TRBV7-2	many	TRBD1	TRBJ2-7	TGTGCCAGCAGCTCCGGACAGGGCTCCTACGAGCAGTACTTC	CASSSGQGSYEQYF
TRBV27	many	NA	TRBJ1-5	TGTGCCAGCAGTTTGGTAGGGGGGGTGGGCAATCAGCCCCAGCATTTT	CASSLVGGVGNQPQHF
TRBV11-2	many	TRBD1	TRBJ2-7	TGTGCCAGCAGCTTAGAGGGACAGGGTTACGAGCAGTACTTC	CASSLEGQGYEQYF
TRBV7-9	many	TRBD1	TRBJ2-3	TGTGCCAGCAGCGGCCCCGGGACAGGGGGCACAGATACGCAGTATTTT	CASSGPGTGGTDTQYF
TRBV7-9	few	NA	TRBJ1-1	TGTGCCGGCAGAAACCGGGACGCTGGCATGAACACTGAAGCTTTCTTT	CAGRNRDAGMNTEAFF
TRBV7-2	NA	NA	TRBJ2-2	TGTGCCAGCAGCTTATTAGGCGGCACCGGGGGGCTGTTTTTT	CASSLLGGTGGLFF
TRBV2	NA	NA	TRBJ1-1	TGTGCCAGCATCTTACGCTGGGGAGGGTCGGACACTGAAGCTTTCTTT	CASILRWGGSDTEAFF
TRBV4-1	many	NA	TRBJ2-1	TGCGCCAGCAGCCAGGAAGCACTAGTGGGGGTTGAAGAGCAGTTCTTC	CASSQEALVGVEEQFF
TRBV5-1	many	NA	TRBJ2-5	TGCGCCAGCAGGGGGATCGGGGAGACCCAGTACTTC	CASRGIGETQYF
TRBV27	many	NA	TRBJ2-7	TGTGCCAGCAGTTTTGCGGCAGGTTACGAGCAGTACTTC	CASSFAAGYEQYF
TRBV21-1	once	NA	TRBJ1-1	TGTGCCAGCAGTGGGACAGGGCTTGGTAAAGCTTTCTTT	CASSGTGLGKAFF
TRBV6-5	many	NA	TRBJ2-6	TGTGCCAGCACCTGGGGGATGATTGGCGTAGCTAACTCTGGGGCCAACGTCCTGACTTTC	CASTWGMIGVANSGANVLTF
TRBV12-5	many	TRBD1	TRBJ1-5	TGTGCTAGTGGTTTGGTACAGGGGACTAGCAATCAGCCCCAGCATTTT	CASGLVQGTSNQPQHF
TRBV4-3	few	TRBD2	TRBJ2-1	TGCGCCAGCAGCCAAGGACTAGCGGGGGCGGGCTATGAGCAGTTCTTT	CASSQGLAGAGYEQFF
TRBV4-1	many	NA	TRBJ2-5	TGCGCCAGCAGCCAAATACAGGGAAGATGGGAGACCCAGTACTTC	CASSQIQGRWETQYF
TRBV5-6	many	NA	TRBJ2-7	TGTGCCAGCAGCTTGGCCGGGACACGAACCTACGAGCAGTACTTC	CASSLAGTRTYEQYF
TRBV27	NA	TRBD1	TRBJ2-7	TGTGCCAGCAGACAACAGGGGGCATACGAGCAGTACTTC	CASRQQGAYEQYF
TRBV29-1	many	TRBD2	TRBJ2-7	TGCAGCGTCAGGACTAGCGGGACCCGTCACCGCTACGAGCAGTACTTC	CSVRTSGTRHRYEQYF
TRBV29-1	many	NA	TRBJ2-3	TGCAGCGTTGAAGAAGTCACAGATACGCAGTATTTT	CSVEEVTDTQYF
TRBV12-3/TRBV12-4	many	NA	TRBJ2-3	TGTGCCAGCAGCCCCCCCAGCACAGATACGCAGTATTTT	CASSPPSTDTQYF
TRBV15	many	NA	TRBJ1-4	TGTGCCACCAGCAGCCGGCCTGATGAAAAACTGTTTTTT	CATSSRPDEKLFF